The 25 T cell receptor beta chains in this list originate from one sample, sequenced in a study of T-cell reconstitution after alpha-beta-depleted transplantation in children. Preparation of the TCRbeta library used unique molecular identifiers. Each CDR3 protein gets one entry after TCRdb re-called the PCR reads with MiXCR. The sample has 700,000 or so distinct CDR3 sequences, roughly 14% seen once; the top ten hold roughly 0.84%. The specimen was PBMCs, collected before TCRalphabeta/CD19-depleted stem cell transplant. These TCRs come from a girl aged 2-10 years with congenital amegakaryocytic thrombocytopenia, due to receive a stem cell transplant.

Many counts were recorded for this clonotype. The chain carries TRBV27 and TRBJ1-5, with D perhaps matching TRBD1 (6 bases). V was cut by 6 bases and J by 3 bases, with 12 bases left in between. Germline-derived CDR1 and CDR2 are MNHEY and SMNVEV (reference sequence). CDR3 length equals 14 residues. The chain's CDR3 is CASRFTGFNQPQHF. The CDR3 DNA sequence: TGTGCCAGCAGATTTACAGGGTTCAATCAGCCCCAGCATTTT.

In its sample, this clonotype was seen many times. CDR3 amino acids: CSARVGIPGYTF. The CDR3 region has the DNA TGCAGTGCTAGAGTGGGGATTCCTGGCTACACCTTC. The rearrangement links TRBV20-1 to TRBJ1-2; no reliable D call. The CDR3 runs 12 residues. V gave up 1 base and J gave up 7 bases, with 10 bases separating them. Germline CDR1 DFQATT, CDR2 SNEGSKA (reference sequence).

Ten or more counts support this clonotype. The rearrangement links TRBV20-1 to TRBJ2-2; the D gene could be TRBD1 or TRBD2 (5 bases each). CDR1 and CDR2 from the germline V gene are DFQATT and SNEGSKA (reference sequence). The CDR3 extends over 15 amino acids. V was trimmed by 6 bases and J by 3 bases, leaving 17 bases between them. Here the CDR3 DNA reads TGCAGTGCCAGGATACCCGGGACGGACACCGGGGAGCTGTTTTTT. Amino acids: CSARIPGTDTGELFF.

This clonotype was seen a handful of times. The gene calls are TRBV5-6 and TRBJ2-1, with 9 bases fitting TRBD2. The ends lost 3 bases at V and 6 bases at J; junction bases unmatched: 7. The CDR3 covers 15 residues. CDR1 and CDR2 (germline): SGHDT, YYEEEE. The CDR3 nucleotides read TGTGCCAGCAGCTCACTAGCGGGTATCCGCAATGAGCAGTTCTTC. This sequence encodes CASSSLAGIRNEQFF.

This clonotype has just a few counts. The CDR3 loop is CASSEIPGTSGGSTYNEQFF. The CDR3, as DNA: TGTGCCAGCAGTGAAATACCAGGGACTAGCGGGGGGTCGACCTACAATGAGCAGTTCTTC. The chain links TRBV25-1 to TRBJ2-1; 15 positions agree with TRBD2. Germline CDR1 MGHDK, CDR2 SYGVNS. This CDR3 region has 20 residues. V lost 2 bases, J lost 2 bases, and 10 bases stayed unmatched.

Comment on this clonotype: Since a much larger clone is just one base distant, this may be a read error. The rearrangement joins TRBV20-1 to TRBJ2-1; TRBD2 matches at 11 bases. Germline assignment: CDR1 DFQATT and CDR2 SNEGSKA (reference sequence). This CDR3 is built from 15 residues. CDR3: CSAREASGRQNEQSF. The CDR3 DNA reads as TGCAGTGCTAGGGAGGCTAGCGGGAGGCAAAATGAGCAGTCCTTC.

This clonotype has at least ten counts. This sequence joins TRBV18 and TRBJ2-7; D is unresolved. This CDR3 comprises 14 residues. Germline V CDR1 and CDR2: KGHSH, LQKENI. The V gene lost 2 bases and the J gene lost 5 bases, with 13 bases spanning the gap. Here the CDR3 reads CASSPSGVGDEQYF. In DNA form, the CDR3 reads TGTGCCAGCTCACCATCCGGAGTCGGAGACGAGCAGTACTTC.

This clonotype came up a few times. The V call is TRBV3-1, the J call TRBJ2-2, with 9 positions matching TRBD2. The CDR3 sequence is 17 residues long. The V gene's germline CDR1 is LGHDT and CDR2 YNNKEL (reference sequence). J lost 4 bases, V lost 7 bases, and 13 bases had no gene match. The DNA of the CDR3 is TGTGCCAGCACCGAACGAGCTAGCGGGATGGGCACCGGGGAGCTGTTTTTT. This sequence encodes CASTERASGMGTGELFF. The variable domain in full, with the rest retrieved from reference TRBV3-1 and TRBJ2-2, is DTAVSQTPKYLVTQMGNDKSIKCEQNLGHDTMYWYKQDSKKFLKIMFSYNNKELIINETVPNRFSPKSPDKAHLNLHINSLELGDSAVYFCASTERASGMGTGELFFGEGSRLTVL.

Comments on this clonotype: A much larger clone is a single base away; this may be a read error. The V gene is TRBV20-1, the J gene TRBJ1-3, with a weak D call TRBD1 (5 bases). Deletions cut 0 bases from V and 4 bases from J, with 13 bases between. Germline V gene sequence: CDR1 DFQATT, CDR2 SNEGSKA (reference sequence). The CDR3 covers 15 residues. The CDR3 DNA sequence: TGCAGTGCTAGAGACCCGGCGGGACTCGGAAACACCATATATTTT. Translation gives CSARDPAGLGNTIYF.

V gene TRBV15 combines with J gene TRBJ2-5; no clear D. With 0 bases removed from V and 3 bases from J, the gap between germline ends came to 14 bases. From germline, CDR1 is LNHNV and CDR2 YYDKDF (reference sequence). The CDR3 length is 16 residues. In DNA, the CDR3 is TGTGCCACCAGCAGAGATGTGGGCCCTGCAGAAGAGACCCAGTACTTC. Protein: CATSRDVGPAEETQYF.

This clonotype was observed a handful of times. V and J are TRBV12-3 or TRBV12-4 and TRBJ2-3; 7 bases fit TRBD2. Losses at the gene ends were 8 bases for V and 1 base for J; bases not matched to a gene: 12. The CDR3 runs 16 residues. DNA for the CDR3: TGTGCCAGCTCCGATTATACTCGGGGGGGCACAGATACGCAGTATTTT. Translated, it gives CASSDYTRGGTDTQYF.

CDR3 amino acids: CASSSQGHREYF. In DNA form, the CDR3 reads TGTGCCAGCAGCTCACAGGGACATAGGGAGTACTTC. The chain has TRBV7-9 and TRBJ2-7; D might be TRBD1 (6 bases). This CDR3 has 12 amino acids. Germline-derived CDR1 and CDR2 are SEHNR and FQNEAQ (reference sequence). V lost 4 bases and J lost 11, with 15 bases in between.

The J gene is TRBJ2-7, the V gene TRBV12-3 or TRBV12-4, with D tentatively TRBD2 (6 bases). The V gene lost 3 bases and the J gene lost 2 bases, with 11 bases spanning the gap. This CDR3 has 14 residues. CDR3 region: CASSLWRDPYEQYF. In DNA form, the CDR3 reads TGTGCCAGCAGTTTGTGGCGGGACCCCTACGAGCAGTACTTC.

The chain carries TRBV29-1 and TRBJ1-2; D might be TRBD1 (5 bases). The germline CDR1 and CDR2 sequences are SQVTM and ANQGSEA. The CDR3 extends over 11 amino acids. Trimming took 8 bases from V and 3 from J, leaving 10 bases between them. The CDR3 DNA follows: TGCAGCACTGGGACGGACTATGGCTACACCTTC. Encoded protein: CSTGTDYGYTF.

The chain links TRBV12-5 to TRBJ2-1; 7 nucleotides match TRBD2. Germline assignment: CDR1 LGHNT and CDR2 FRNRAP. This CDR3 has 15 amino acids. V was clipped by 6 bases and J by 5 bases; unmatched bases: 10. The CDR3 sequence is CASGGEGGPHNEQFF. The CDR3 nucleotides read TGTGCTAGTGGGGGAGAGGGAGGGCCCCACAATGAGCAGTTCTTC.

The CDR3 reads CASSLGSGSLSVNEQFF. CDR3 DNA sequence: TGCGCCAGCAGCTTAGGATCCGGGAGCCTATCGGTCAATGAGCAGTTCTTC. This chain links TRBV5-1 with TRBJ2-1; tentative D call: TRBD2 (6 bases). The ends were cut back, 2 bases at V and 6 bases at J, with 21 bases in the middle. CDR1 and CDR2 (germline): SGHRS, YFSETQ. The CDR3 sequence is 17 residues long.

The chain is built from TRBV7-8 and TRBJ2-7, with D possibly TRBD2 on 5 matching bases. The germline V and J ends were trimmed by 3 bases and 0 bases, with 12 bases remaining between them. CDR1 and CDR2 from the germline V gene are SGHVS and FQNEAQ. The CDR3 totals 15 residues. The CDR3: CASSFPGTSSYEQYF. DNA for the CDR3: TGTGCCAGCAGCTTTCCGGGAACGAGCTCCTACGAGCAGTACTTC.

Many counts were recorded for this clonotype. The V gene is TRBV29-1, the J gene TRBJ2-3; tentatively, D is TRBD2 (6 bases). Trimming took 6 bases from V and 0 from J, leaving 16 bases between them. Looked up from germline, CDR1 is SQVTM and CDR2 is ANQGSEA. The CDR3 totals 15 residues. The CDR3 region is CSVEPWRGSTDTQYF. The DNA for the CDR3 is TGCAGCGTCGAGCCTTGGCGGGGTAGCACAGATACGCAGTATTTT.

This clonotype has at least ten counts. The rearrangement uses TRBV10-1 and TRBJ1-5; weak D call: TRBD1 (5 bases). Germline lookup yields CDR1 WNHNN and CDR2 SYGVQD (reference sequence). The CDR3 has 13 amino acids. Trimming cost V 6 bases and J 4 bases, with 10 bases left between them. Here the CDR3 DNA reads TGCGCCAGCAGACAGGCCCCAAATCAGCCCCAGCATTTT. Amino acid sequence: CASRQAPNQPQHF.

This clonotype was picked up a small number of times. This rearrangement joins TRBV12-3 or TRBV12-4 to TRBJ1-1; TRBD1 matches 7 bases. This CDR3 contains 14 residues. Germline trimming cut 2 bases from V and 10 bases from J; bases unmatched to any gene: 10. The CDR3 loop reads CASSLNTGESGAFF. The CDR3 nucleotides read TGTGCCAGCAGTTTAAACACAGGGGAGAGTGGAGCTTTCTTT.

This clonotype showed up just a few times. J is TRBJ2-7 and V is TRBV20-1, with 14 bases lining up with TRBD2. J lost 4 bases, V lost 5 bases, and 16 bases had no gene match. This CDR3 is 18 amino acids long. Germline V gene data show CDR1 as DFQATT and CDR2 as SNEGSKA (reference sequence). The CDR3 DNA follows: TGCAGTGCTTCGTCCCGATTGGGACTAGCGGGAGTAAGGTACGAGCAGTACTTC. Protein sequence: CSASSRLGLAGVRYEQYF.

This clonotype was found a few times. As DNA, the CDR3 is TGCAGCGTAAAACTAGCGGCGACCTACAATGAGCAGTTCTTC. This codes for CSVKLAATYNEQFF. The rearrangement uses TRBV29-1 and TRBJ2-1; 8 bases fit TRBD2. The CDR3 contains 14 residues. The V and J ends lost 6 bases and 2 bases, in that order; junction bases with no gene match: 6. Germline assignment: CDR1 SQVTM and CDR2 ANQGSEA.

This clonotype has ten or more counts. The J gene is TRBJ2-5, the V gene TRBV5-1; no reliable D call. V lost 0 bases to trimming and J lost 1 base, with 7 bases between them. Germline CDR1 reads SGHRS; CDR2 reads YFSETQ. CDR3 size: 14 residues. The CDR3 reads CASSLVSAQETQYF. The CDR3 DNA sequence: TGCGCCAGCAGCTTGGTATCAGCCCAAGAGACCCAGTACTTC.

This clonotype has a handful of counts. The rearrangement joins TRBV20-1 to TRBJ1-4; possible D gene TRBD1, 6 bases. The CDR3 length is 16 residues. The germline V gene encodes CDR1 DFQATT and CDR2 SNEGSKA (reference sequence). Trimming took off 0 bases at V and 8 bases at J, with 19 bases between the two ends. CDR3 sequence: CSARDWVQRGPEKLFF. CDR3 bases: TGCAGTGCTAGAGATTGGGTTCAGCGGGGGCCCGAAAAACTGTTTTTT.

This clonotype occurred many times. The chain couples TRBV6-5 to TRBJ2-7, with D possibly called TRBD1 or TRBD2 (5 bases each). This CDR3 comprises 14 residues. Trimming took off 7 bases at V and 0 bases at J, with 13 bases between the two ends. Germline values: CDR1 MNHEY, CDR2 SVGAGI. The CDR3 region has the DNA TGTGCCAGCAAACGGGGCCCGAGCTCCTACGAGCAGTACTTC. Protein sequence: CASKRGPSSYEQYF.